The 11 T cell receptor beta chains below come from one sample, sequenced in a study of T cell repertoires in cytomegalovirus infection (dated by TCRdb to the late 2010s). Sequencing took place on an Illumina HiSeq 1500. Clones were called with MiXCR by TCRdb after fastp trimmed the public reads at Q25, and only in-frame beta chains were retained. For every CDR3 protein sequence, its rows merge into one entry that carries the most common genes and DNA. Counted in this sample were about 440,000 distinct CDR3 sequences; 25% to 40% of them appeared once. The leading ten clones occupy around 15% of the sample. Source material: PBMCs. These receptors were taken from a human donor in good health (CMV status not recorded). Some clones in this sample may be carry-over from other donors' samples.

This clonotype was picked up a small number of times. The CDR3 DNA reads TGTGCCAGCAGTTACCGCCTGTCGGCGGCGAGCTCCTACGAGCAGTACTTC. Amino acids: CASSYRLSAASSYEQYF. This chain joins TRBV6-2 or TRBV6-3 and TRBJ2-7; unclear D gene. Trimming removed 2 bases at V and 0 bases at J, with 17 bases between. Germline V gene sequence: CDR1 MNHEY, CDR2 SVGEGT. This CDR3 has 17 residues.

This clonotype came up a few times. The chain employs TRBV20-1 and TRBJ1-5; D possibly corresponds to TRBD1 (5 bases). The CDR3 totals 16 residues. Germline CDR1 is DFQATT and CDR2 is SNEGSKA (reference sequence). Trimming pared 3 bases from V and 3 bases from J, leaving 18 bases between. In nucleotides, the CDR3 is TGCAGTGCTAGGGGGGGGACCCTTGGGGCCAATCAGCCCCAGCATTTT. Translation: CSARGGTLGANQPQHF.

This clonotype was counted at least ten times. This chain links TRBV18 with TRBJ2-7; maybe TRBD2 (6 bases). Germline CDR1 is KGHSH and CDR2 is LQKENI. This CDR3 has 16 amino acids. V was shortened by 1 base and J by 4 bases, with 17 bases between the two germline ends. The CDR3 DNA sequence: TGTGCCAGCTCACCACTTAGCAGCGGGCCAGGGTACGAGCAGTACTTC. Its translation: CASSPLSSGPGYEQYF. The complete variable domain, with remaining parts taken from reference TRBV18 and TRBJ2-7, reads NAGVMQNPRHLVRRRGQEARLRCSPMKGHSHVYWYRQLPEEGLKFMVYLQKENIIDESGMPKERFSAEFPKEGPSILRIQQVVRGDSAAYFCASSPLSSGPGYEQYFGPGTRLTVT.

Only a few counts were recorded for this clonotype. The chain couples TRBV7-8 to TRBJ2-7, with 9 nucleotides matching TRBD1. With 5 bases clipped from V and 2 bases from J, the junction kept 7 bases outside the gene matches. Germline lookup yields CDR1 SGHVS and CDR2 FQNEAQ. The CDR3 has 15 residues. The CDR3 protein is CASSPRTGATYEQYF. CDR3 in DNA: TGTGCCAGCAGCCCCCGGACAGGGGCCACCTACGAGCAGTACTTC.

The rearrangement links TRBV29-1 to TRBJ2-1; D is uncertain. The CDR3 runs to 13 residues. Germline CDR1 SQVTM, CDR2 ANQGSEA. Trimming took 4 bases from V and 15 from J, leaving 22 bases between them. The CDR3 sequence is CSVVSDSYTETFF. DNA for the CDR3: TGCAGCGTTGTAAGTGACTCCTACACTGAGACGTTCTTC.

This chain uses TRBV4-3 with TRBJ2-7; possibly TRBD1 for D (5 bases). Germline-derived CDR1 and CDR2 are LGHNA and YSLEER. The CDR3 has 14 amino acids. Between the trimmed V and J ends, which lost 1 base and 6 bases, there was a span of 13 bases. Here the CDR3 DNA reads TGCGCCAGCAGCCAAGGGGCAGGGTCAGGCGAGCAGTACTTC. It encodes CASSQGAGSGEQYF.

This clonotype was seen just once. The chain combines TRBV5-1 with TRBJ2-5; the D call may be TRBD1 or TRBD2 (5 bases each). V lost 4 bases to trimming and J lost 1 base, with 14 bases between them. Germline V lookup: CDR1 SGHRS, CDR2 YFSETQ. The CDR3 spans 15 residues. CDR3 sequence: CASSPRGRVQETQYF. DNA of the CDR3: TGCGCCAGCAGCCCACGGGGCAGGGTCCAAGAGACCCAGTACTTC.

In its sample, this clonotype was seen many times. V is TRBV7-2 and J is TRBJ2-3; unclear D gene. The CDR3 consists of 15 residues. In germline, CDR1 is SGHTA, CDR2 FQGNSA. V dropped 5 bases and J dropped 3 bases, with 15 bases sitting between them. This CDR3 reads CASSPQKSGTDTQYF. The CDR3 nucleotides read TGTGCCAGCAGCCCACAAAAAAGTGGGACAGATACGCAGTATTTT.

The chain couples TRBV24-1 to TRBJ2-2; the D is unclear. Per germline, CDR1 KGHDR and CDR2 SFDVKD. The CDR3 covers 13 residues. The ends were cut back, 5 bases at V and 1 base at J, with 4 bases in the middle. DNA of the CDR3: TGTGCCACCAGTGGAGGGAACACCGGGGAGCTGTTTTTT. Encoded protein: CATSGGNTGELFF.

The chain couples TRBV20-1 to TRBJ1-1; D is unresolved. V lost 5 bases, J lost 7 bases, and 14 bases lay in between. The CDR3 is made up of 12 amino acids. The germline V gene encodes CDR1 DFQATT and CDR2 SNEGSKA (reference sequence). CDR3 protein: CSASPGYNEAFF. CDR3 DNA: TGCAGTGCTTCCCCTGGGTACAATGAAGCTTTCTTT.

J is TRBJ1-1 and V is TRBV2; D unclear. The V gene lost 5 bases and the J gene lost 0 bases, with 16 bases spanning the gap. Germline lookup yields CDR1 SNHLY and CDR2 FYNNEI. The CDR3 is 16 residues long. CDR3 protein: CASSYERNTVNTEAFF. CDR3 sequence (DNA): TGTGCCAGCAGTTACGAACGGAACACTGTGAACACTGAAGCTTTCTTT.